The 10 T cell receptor beta chains in this list originate from one sample, sequenced in a study of T cell changes during pregnancy in multiple sclerosis. Assay: immunoSEQ multiplex PCR; the TCRdb copy retains only in-frame clones and omits some. The sample holds just over 65,000 clones, roughly 89% seen once. This sample comprised peripheral blood, obtained in the second trimester of pregnancy. The receptors derive from a female donor with multiple sclerosis, enrolled in a pregnancy study.

The V call is TRBV19, the J call TRBJ1-1, with 9 bases aligning to TRBD1. Looked up from germline, CDR1 is LNHDA and CDR2 is SQIVND (reference sequence). This CDR3 comprises 14 residues. V was pared by 4 bases and J by 7 bases, with 7 bases of the junction left unmatched. CDR3 residues: CASSKPGQGVEAFF. The CDR3 bases are TGTGCCAGTAGTAAACCGGGACAGGGAGTTGAAGCTTTCTTT.

The chain employs TRBV27 and TRBJ1-1, with D possibly matching TRBD1 (5 bases). The V gene's germline CDR1 is MNHEY and CDR2 SMNVEV (reference sequence). The V end lost 1 base, the J end lost 2 bases, and 11 bases lay between the germline ends. The CDR3 is 15 amino acids. The CDR3: CASSLWSRANTEAFF. CDR3 DNA sequence: TGTGCCAGCAGTTTATGGTCCAGGGCTAACACTGAAGCTTTCTTT.

The rearrangement links TRBV4-3 to TRBJ1-2; TRBD1 might be the D (6 bases). Germline V gene sequence: CDR1 LGHNA, CDR2 YSLEER. This CDR3 comprises 15 residues. The V end lost 0 bases, the J end lost 6 bases, and 14 bases lay between the germline ends. The CDR3: CASSQENREYDGYTF. CDR3 DNA sequence: TGCGCCAGCAGCCAAGAAAACAGGGAATACGATGGCTACACCTTC.

The chain carries TRBV2 and TRBJ1-5; no definite D call. The length of the CDR3 is 15 residues. Germline-derived CDR1 and CDR2 are SNHLY and FYNNEI. The V end was cut by 6 bases, the J end by 4 bases, with 16 bases between. Written as DNA, the CDR3 is TGTGCCAGCAGGTGGCAGGTGGCATTAAATCAGCCCCAGCATTTT. Amino acid sequence: CASRWQVALNQPQHF.

The chain recombines TRBV10-3 with TRBJ2-7, with TRBD1 matching 11 bases. This CDR3 contains 18 residues. The trim removed 5 bases at V and 0 bases at J, leaving 12 bases unmatched. CDR1 ENHRY and CDR2 SYGVKD come from the germline V gene. The CDR3: CAISPGQGVSTYSYEQYF. CDR3 bases: TGTGCCATCAGTCCGGGACAGGGGGTCTCAACCTACTCCTACGAGCAGTACTTC.

The rearrangement joins TRBV4-3 to TRBJ2-1; TRBD2 matches at 13 bases. J was trimmed by 6 bases and V by 1 base; bases with no gene match: 6. This CDR3 spans 17 amino acids. Per the germline V gene, CDR1 is LGHNA and CDR2 is YSLEER. CDR3 sequence: CASSQAGGLAGSNEQFF. In nucleotides, the CDR3 is TGCGCCAGCAGCCAAGCTGGGGGACTAGCGGGGAGCAATGAGCAGTTCTTC.

The J gene is TRBJ2-7, the V gene TRBV18, with TRBD1 matching 7 bases. Germline V gene sequence: CDR1 KGHSH, CDR2 LQKENI. The CDR3 covers 14 residues. With V trimmed by 2 bases and J by 6 bases, 7 bases remained unmatched. CDR3 amino acids: CASSPRQTGSEQYF. Here the CDR3 DNA reads TGTGCCAGCTCACCAAGGCAGACAGGGAGCGAGCAGTACTTC. Based on the CDR3 plus reference TRBV18 and TRBJ2-7, the full variable domain is NAGVMQNPRHLVRRRGQEARLRCSPMKGHSHVYWYRQLPEEGLKFMVYLQKENIIDESGMPKERFSAEFPKEGPSILRIQQVVRGDSAAYFCASSPRQTGSEQYFGPGTRLTVT.

The rearrangement uses TRBV9 and TRBJ2-5; a possible D gene is TRBD2 (6 bases). This CDR3 region has 16 residues. Trimming left V 4 bases short and J 5 bases short, with 21 bases between. Germline assignment: CDR1 SGDLS and CDR2 YYNGEE. CDR3 nucleotides: TGTGCCAGCAGCCGACCTGAGGACTACCCCAGGGAGACCCAGTACTTC. Translating it yields CASSRPEDYPRETQYF.

The gene calls are TRBV29-1 and TRBJ1-2, with D tentatively TRBD1 (6 bases). V was clipped by 4 bases and J by 3 bases, with 18 bases between them. The V gene's germline CDR1 is SQVTM and CDR2 ANQGSEA. The CDR3 sequence is 15 residues long. The CDR3 loop reads CSVGLYPGADYGYTF. CDR3 bases: TGCAGCGTTGGCCTATACCCAGGGGCGGACTATGGCTACACCTTC.

The V call is TRBV29-1, the J call TRBJ1-1; TRBD1 agrees at 7 bases. Germline lookup yields CDR1 SQVTM and CDR2 ANQGSEA. The CDR3 covers 14 residues. V gave up 4 bases and J gave up 5 bases; unmatched junction bases: 10. CDR3 amino acids: CSVVKGAKGTEAFF. Here the CDR3 DNA reads TGCAGCGTTGTAAAGGGGGCGAAGGGTACTGAAGCTTTCTTT.